This T cell receptor (beta chain) derives from a study of radiotherapy plus CTLA-4 blockade in lung cancer. Study background: Among enrolled patients, roughly 18% responded and more than 25% achieved disease control. Findings and caveats of the study: Peripheral blood showed expansion of tumor-derived TCR clones after radiotherapy and ipilimumab. Strongest reported response predictors: early blood clone changes and post-radiation interferon-beta.

Germline V lookup: CDR1 SGHRS, CDR2 YFSETQ. V was pared by 4 bases and J by 0 bases, with 8 bases of the junction left unmatched. The CDR3 has 17 amino acids. This clone showed up just a few times. Its antigen is currently unknown. Assay: immunoSEQ multiplex PCR; the TCRdb copy retains only in-frame clones and omits some. The sample lists more than 100,000 clones, around 90% seen once, with 6.9% in the top ten. The chain recombines TRBV5-1 with TRBJ1-2; 11 bases line up with TRBD1. This sample comprised peripheral blood, obtained from a patient treated with radiotherapy plus ipilimumab. This receptor was identified in a human donor with non-small cell lung cancer that progressed on radiotherapy plus ipilimumab. The CDR3 reads CASSRMGTGGTNYGYTF. The CDR3 coding sequence is TGCGCCAGCAGCCGGATGGGGACAGGGGGGACTAACTATGGCTACACCTTC. Variable domain in full (rest from reference TRBV5-1 and TRBJ1-2): KAGVTQTPRYLIKTRGQQVTLSCSPISGHRSVSWYQQTPGQGLQFLFEYFSETQRNKGNFPGRFSGRQFSNSRSEMNVSTLELGDSALYLCASSRMGTGGTNYGYTFGSGTRLTVV.